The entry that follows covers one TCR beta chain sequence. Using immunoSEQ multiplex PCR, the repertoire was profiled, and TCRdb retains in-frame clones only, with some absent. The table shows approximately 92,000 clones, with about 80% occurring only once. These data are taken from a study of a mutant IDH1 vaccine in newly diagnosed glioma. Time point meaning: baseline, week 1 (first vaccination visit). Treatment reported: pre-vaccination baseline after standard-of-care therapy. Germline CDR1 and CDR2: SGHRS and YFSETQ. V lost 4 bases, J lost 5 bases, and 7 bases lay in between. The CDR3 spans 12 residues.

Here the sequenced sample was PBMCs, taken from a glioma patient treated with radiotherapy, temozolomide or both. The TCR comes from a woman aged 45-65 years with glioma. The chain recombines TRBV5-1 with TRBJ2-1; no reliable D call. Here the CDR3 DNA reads TGCGCCAGCAGCGAAGAAAACAATGAGCAGTTCTTC. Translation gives CASSEENNEQFF.